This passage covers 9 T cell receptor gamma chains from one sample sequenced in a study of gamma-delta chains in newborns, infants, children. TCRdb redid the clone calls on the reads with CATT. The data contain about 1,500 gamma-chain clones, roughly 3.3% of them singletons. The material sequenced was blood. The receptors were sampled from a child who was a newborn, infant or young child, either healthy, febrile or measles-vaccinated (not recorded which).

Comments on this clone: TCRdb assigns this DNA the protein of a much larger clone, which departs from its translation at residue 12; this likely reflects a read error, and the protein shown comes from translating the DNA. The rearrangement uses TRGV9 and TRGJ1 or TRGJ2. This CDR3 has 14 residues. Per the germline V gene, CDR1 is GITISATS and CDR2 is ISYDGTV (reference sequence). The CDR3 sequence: CALWELQDYYKRLF. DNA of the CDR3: TGTGCCTTGTGGGAGTTGCAGGATTATTATAAGAGACTCTTT.

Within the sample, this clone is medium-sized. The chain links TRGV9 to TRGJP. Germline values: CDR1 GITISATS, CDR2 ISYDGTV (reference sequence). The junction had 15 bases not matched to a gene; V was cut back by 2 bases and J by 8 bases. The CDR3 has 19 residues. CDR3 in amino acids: CALWEGHDWLKLGKKIKVF. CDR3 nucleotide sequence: TGTGCCTTGTGGGAGGGCCATGACTGGTTGAAGTTGGGCAAAAAAATCAAGGTATTT.

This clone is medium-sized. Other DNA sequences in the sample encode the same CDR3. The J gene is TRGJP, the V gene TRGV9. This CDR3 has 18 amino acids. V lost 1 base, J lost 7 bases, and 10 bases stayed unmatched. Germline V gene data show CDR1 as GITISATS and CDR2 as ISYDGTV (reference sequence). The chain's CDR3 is CALWEVFLPELGKKIKVF. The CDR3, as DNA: TGTGCCTTGTGGGAGGTCTTCCTCCCGGAGTTGGGCAAAAAAATCAAGGTATTT.

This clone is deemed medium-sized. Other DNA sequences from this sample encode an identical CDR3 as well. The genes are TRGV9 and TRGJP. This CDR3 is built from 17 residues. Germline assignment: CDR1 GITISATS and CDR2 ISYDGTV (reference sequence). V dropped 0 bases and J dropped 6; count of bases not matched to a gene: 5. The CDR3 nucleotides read TGTGCCTTGTGGGAGGTGTTGGGAGAGTTGGGCAAAAAAATCAAGGTATTT. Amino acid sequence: CALWEVLGELGKKIKVF.

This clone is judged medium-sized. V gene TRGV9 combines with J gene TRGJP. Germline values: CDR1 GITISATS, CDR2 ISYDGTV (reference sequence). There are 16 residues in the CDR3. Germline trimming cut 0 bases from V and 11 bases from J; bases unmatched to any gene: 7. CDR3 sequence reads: CALWEVQALGKKIKVF. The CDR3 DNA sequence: TGTGCCTTGTGGGAGGTGCAGGCGCTGGGCAAAAAAATCAAGGTATTT.

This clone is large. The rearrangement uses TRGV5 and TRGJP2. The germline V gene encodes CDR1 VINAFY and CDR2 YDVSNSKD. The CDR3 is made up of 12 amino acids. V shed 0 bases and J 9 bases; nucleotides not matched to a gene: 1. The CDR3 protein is CATWDRHWIKTF. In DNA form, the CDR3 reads TGTGCCACCTGGGACAGGCATTGGATCAAGACGTTT.

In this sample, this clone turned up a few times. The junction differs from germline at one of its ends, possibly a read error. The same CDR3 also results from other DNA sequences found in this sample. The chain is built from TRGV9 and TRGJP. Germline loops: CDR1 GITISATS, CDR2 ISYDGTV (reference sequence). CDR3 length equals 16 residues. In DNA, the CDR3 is TGTGCCCTGTGGGAAGAAAAAGAGTTGGGCAAAAAAATCAAGGTATTT. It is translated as CALWEEKELGKKIKVF.

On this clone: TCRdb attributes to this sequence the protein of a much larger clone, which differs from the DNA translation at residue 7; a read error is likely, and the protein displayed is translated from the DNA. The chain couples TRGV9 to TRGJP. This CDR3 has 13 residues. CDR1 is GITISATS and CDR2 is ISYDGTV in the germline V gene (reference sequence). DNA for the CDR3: TGTGCCTTGTGGGAGTTGGACAAAAAAATCAAGGTATTT. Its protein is CALWELDKKIKVF.

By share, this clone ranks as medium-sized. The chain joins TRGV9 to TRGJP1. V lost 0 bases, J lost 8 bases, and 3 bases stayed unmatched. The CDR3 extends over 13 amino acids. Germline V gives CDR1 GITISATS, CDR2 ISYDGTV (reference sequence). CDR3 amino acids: CALWEVHGWFKIF. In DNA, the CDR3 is TGTGCCTTGTGGGAGGTGCACGGTTGGTTCAAGATATTT.